The 15 T cell receptor beta chains presented below share a single source sample, sequenced in a study of T-cell memory formation after mild COVID-19. Via MiXCR, TCRdb re-called the 5' RACE reads, giving one row per CDR3 protein. In the table there are about 410,000 distinct CDR3 sequences, around 22% of which are singletons. The sample comprised PBMCs or a T cell subset sorted from them (not recorded which). The receptors shown here come from an adult woman who had mild COVID-19 (a few samples of this study predate the infection). Cell type and time point are not known.

The chain is built from TRBV12-3 or TRBV12-4 and TRBJ2-5; 9 bases are shared with TRBD2. This CDR3 region has 18 residues. V dropped 5 bases and J dropped 1; count of bases not matched to a gene: 14. As DNA, the CDR3 is TGTGCCAGCAGTCCAAACCCGGGGGTAGCGGGGGCCCAAGAGACCCAGTACTTC. Protein sequence: CASSPNPGVAGAQETQYF.

The V and J genes are TRBV3-1 and TRBJ1-6; D is perhaps TRBD1 (6 bases). V gave up 3 bases and J gave up 5 bases, with 14 bases separating them. CDR3 length: 16 amino acids. Germline V gene data show CDR1 as LGHDT and CDR2 as YNNKEL (reference sequence). The CDR3 region has the DNA TGTGCCAGCAGCCAGTGGACAGCGAGGGATAATTCACCCCTCCACTTT. This encodes CASSQWTARDNSPLHF.

The gene calls are TRBV6-6 and TRBJ2-1; TRBD2 matches at 9 bases. In germline, CDR1 is MNHNY, CDR2 SVGAGI (reference sequence). J gave up 8 bases and V 2 bases, and 7 bases lay outside the gene matches. This CDR3 has 15 amino acids. The DNA of the CDR3 is TGTGCCAGCAGTTACGAGGGTAGCGGGGGCCATGAGCAGTTCTTC. Translated, it gives CASSYEGSGGHEQFF.

There are a few counts of this clonotype. The chain is built from TRBV12-3 or TRBV12-4 and TRBJ2-1, with TRBD2 identical over 7 bases. J gave up 3 bases and V 6 bases, and 5 bases lay outside the gene matches. The CDR3 spans 14 residues. The CDR3 bases are TGTGCCAGCAGGGGGGGGACTAACTACAATGAGCAGTTCTTC. Translated: CASRGGTNYNEQFF.

V usage is TRBV2 and J usage is TRBJ1-5, with a weak D call TRBD1 (5 bases). Per germline, CDR1 SNHLY and CDR2 FYNNEI. The CDR3 runs 16 residues. Trimming left V 1 base short and J 2 bases short, with 12 bases between. The CDR3 loop reads CASSEVGAHGNQPQHF. The CDR3 DNA is TGTGCCAGCAGTGAAGTTGGGGCGCATGGCAATCAGCCCCAGCATTTT.

The V and J genes are TRBV20-1 and TRBJ1-1, with TRBD1 as a possible D gene (5 bases). Trimming shortened V by 0 bases and J by 4 bases, and 6 bases separated the two germline ends. Per the germline V gene, CDR1 is DFQATT and CDR2 is SNEGSKA (reference sequence). The CDR3 extends over 12 amino acids. CDR3 coding DNA: TGCAGTGCTAGAGATGGGGGCACTGAAGCTTTCTTT. Its protein product is CSARDGGTEAFF.

This clonotype was counted only a few times. The rearrangement links TRBV6-2 or TRBV6-3 to TRBJ2-1, with 8 bases matching TRBD2. V lost 8 bases to trimming and J lost 4 bases; unmatched junction nucleotides: 4. The CDR3 extends over 13 amino acids. Germline CDR1 and CDR2: MNHEY and SVGEGT. The CDR3 is CASWTSIYNEQFF. The CDR3 bases are TGTGCCAGCTGGACTAGCATATACAATGAGCAGTTCTTC.

This chain connects TRBV7-9 to TRBJ2-3; 9 bases line up with TRBD2. Germline V gene lookup returns CDR1 SEHNR and CDR2 FQNEAQ (reference sequence). The CDR3 spans 16 residues. The J segment lost 2 bases and the V segment lost 5 bases, leaving 8 bases of the junction unmatched. CDR3 bases: TGTGCCAGCAGCCCGGTGGGCGGGAGGGCCACAGATACGCAGTATTTT. Its protein is CASSPVGGRATDTQYF.

This clonotype was observed a few times. The V gene is TRBV9, the J gene TRBJ2-1, with D tentatively TRBD1 or TRBD2 (6 bases each). Trimming removed 4 bases from V and 12 bases from J, with 20 bases in between. The CDR3 totals 14 residues. CDR1 is SGDLS and CDR2 is YYNGEE in the germline V gene. The CDR3 region has the DNA TGTGCCAGCAGCCTCAGACTAGGGGAAGGGGGGCAGTTCTTC. Residues: CASSLRLGEGGQFF.

DNA of the CDR3: TGTGCCAGCAGCGTAGATGTGGGGGCCGCCTACGAGCAGTACTTC. Protein product: CASSVDVGAAYEQYF. This chain joins TRBV9 and TRBJ2-7; weak D call: TRBD1 (6 bases). The germline V and J ends were trimmed by 0 bases and 2 bases, with 12 bases remaining between them. The CDR3 loop spans 15 amino acids. Germline V gene data show CDR1 as SGDLS and CDR2 as YYNGEE.

A few counts support this clonotype. The J gene is TRBJ1-2, the V gene TRBV6-5; the match to TRBD1 covers 7 bases. V gave up 0 bases and J gave up 6 bases; unmatched junction bases: 4. Germline assignment: CDR1 MNHEY and CDR2 SVGAGI. CDR3 length: 14 residues. In nucleotides, the CDR3 is TGTGCCAGCAGTTACTCAGGAGGGGGCGATGGCTACACCTTC. Protein: CASSYSGGGDGYTF.

This clonotype was recorded a few times. DNA of the CDR3: TGTGCCAGCAGTACGGGACAGGGAAGTGAAAAACTGTTTTTT. Its translation is CASSTGQGSEKLFF. This chain links TRBV7-9 with TRBJ1-4; 9 nucleotides line up with TRBD1. This CDR3 is 14 amino acids long. Trimming cost V 6 bases and J 7 bases; bases outside gene matches: 6. Germline CDR1 is SEHNR and CDR2 is FQNEAQ (reference sequence).

This clonotype was counted only a few times. The chain links TRBV7-2 to TRBJ2-2; 8 positions agree with TRBD1. Germline V gene data show CDR1 as SGHTA and CDR2 as FQGNSA. The CDR3 is 16 amino acids. Trimming removed 2 bases from V and 6 bases from J; junction bases left unmatched: 8. The CDR3 bases are TGTGCCAGCAGCTTACTCAGGGACAGGAGTGCCGGGGAGCTGTTTTTT. Translated, it gives CASSLLRDRSAGELFF.

This clonotype has only a few counts. J is TRBJ2-2 and V is TRBV7-2; 8 nucleotides match TRBD1. The CDR3 contains 16 residues. Unmatched junction bases numbered 10, after V lost 7 bases and J lost 3 bases. The germline V gene encodes CDR1 SGHTA and CDR2 FQGNSA. The CDR3: CASNPRQGLYTGELFF. In DNA, the CDR3 is TGTGCCAGCAACCCCAGACAGGGGCTTTACACCGGGGAGCTGTTTTTT.

This clonotype was found a few times. V is TRBV4-2 and J is TRBJ1-1; the match to TRBD1 covers 8 bases. CDR3 length equals 14 residues. Trimming at V came to 4 bases and at J to 6 bases, leaving 7 bases not matched to a gene. The germline V gene encodes CDR1 LGHNA and CDR2 YNFKEQ. CDR3 bases: TGTGCCAGCAGCCTATTAGAACAGGGGGCTGAAGCTTTCTTT. It codes for CASSLLEQGAEAFF.